This TCR beta chain comes out of a study of blood T cell repertoires in COVID-19. About the study: Spain, Italy and the United States supplied samples that represented acute and convalescent COVID-19. In each case, the material was cDNA or gDNA derived from T cells, B-cell-depleted T cells, or PBMCs.

The V end was cut by 2 bases, the J end by 2 bases, with 12 bases between. Germline V lookup: CDR1 SGHDT, CDR2 YYEEEE. The CDR3 consists of 15 residues. Everyone who took part was about 18 to 90 years old, and they came from about two dozen US areas. Two negative PCRs, clearance, or symptom resolution were required of recovered Cohort 3 donors. Here immunoSEQ multiplex PCR was the method, and the copy in TCRdb shows in-frame clones only, minus some. Found here are about 220,000 clones, 82% of them singletons; the top ten hold about 3.4%. This sequence originates from a woman aged 55-69 years who had recovered from COVID-19. The rearrangement links TRBV5-6 to TRBJ2-3; D is perhaps TRBD2 (6 bases). What was sequenced was PBMCs or T cells enriched from blood (not recorded which). Here the CDR3 reads CASSFGGMHTDTQYF. CDR3 DNA sequence: TGTGCCAGCAGCTTTGGCGGGATGCACACAGATACGCAGTATTTT.